This entry describes one T cell receptor (beta chain). Germline is not matched at one junction end, which may reflect a read error. This CDR3 is 16 amino acids long. CDR1 and CDR2 (germline): SEHNR, FQNEAQ (reference sequence). This sample stems from a study of cytomegalovirus exposure and HLA in healthy donors. With 60 Vbeta and 13 Jbeta primers, the PCR was carried out. The protocol was immunoSEQ multiplex PCR, while the TCRdb copy is restricted to in-frame clones and leaves out a portion. This table holds 43,000 or so clones, 60% to 85% found once. The material sequenced was PBMCs. The sequence was collected from a man younger than 40 in good health and CMV-seronegative. This sequence joins TRBV7-9 and TRBJ2-7; 9 bases agree with TRBD2. The chain's CDR3 is CSSSLNAGGYSGEQYF. As DNA, the CDR3 is TGTTCCAGCAGCCTAAACGCGGGAGGGTATTCGGGTGAGCAGTACTTC.